Described below is a single T cell receptor (beta chain) sequence and its context. From germline, CDR1 is WNHNN and CDR2 SYGVQD (reference sequence). This CDR3 is built from 15 residues. V was clipped by 2 bases and J by 1 base, with 12 bases between them. Sequencing used immunoSEQ multiplex PCR; TCRdb keeps in-frame clones, though not all of them. The repertoire has about 340,000 clones, 91% of them found once; the top ten carry around 3.5%. The entry originates in a study of blood T cell repertoires in COVID-19. The wider study: Specimens from acute and convalescent COVID-19 originated in the United States, Italy and Spain. PBMCs, B-cell-depleted T cells, or T cells provided the cDNA or gDNA that made up the material.

The V gene is TRBV10-1, the J gene TRBJ2-7; D is possibly TRBD1 (5 bases). The receptor was isolated from a woman aged 18-35 years who had recovered from COVID-19. Sample: peripheral blood. CDR3 bases: TGCGCCAGCAGTGAGAACCAGGGTTTTTCCTACGAGCAGTACGTC. Its protein product is CASSENQGFSYEQYV.